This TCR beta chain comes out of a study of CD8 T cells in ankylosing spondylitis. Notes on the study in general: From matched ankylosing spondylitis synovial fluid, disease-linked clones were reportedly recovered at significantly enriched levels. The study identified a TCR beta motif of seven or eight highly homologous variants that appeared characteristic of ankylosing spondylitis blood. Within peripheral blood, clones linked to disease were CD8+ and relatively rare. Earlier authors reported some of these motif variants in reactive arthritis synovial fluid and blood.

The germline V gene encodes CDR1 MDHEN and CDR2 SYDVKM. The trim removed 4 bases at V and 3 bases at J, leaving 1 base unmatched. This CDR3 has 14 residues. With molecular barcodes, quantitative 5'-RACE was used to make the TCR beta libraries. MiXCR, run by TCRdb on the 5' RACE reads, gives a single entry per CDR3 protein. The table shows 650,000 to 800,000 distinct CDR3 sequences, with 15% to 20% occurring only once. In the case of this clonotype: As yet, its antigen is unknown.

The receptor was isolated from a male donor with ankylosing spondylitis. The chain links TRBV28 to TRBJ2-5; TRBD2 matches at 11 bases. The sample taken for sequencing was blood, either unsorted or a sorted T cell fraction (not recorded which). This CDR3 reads CASSWGLAEETQYF. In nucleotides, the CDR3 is TGTGCCAGCAGTTGGGGACTAGCGGAAGAGACCCAGTACTTC.